This T cell receptor beta chain derives from a study of Tregs in tolerant kidney transplant recipients (dated by TCRdb to the late 2010s). About the full investigation: The study used TCRbeta sequencing to identify donor-specific regulatory T cells before combined kidney and bone marrow transplantation, then tracked those cells after transplant. In 3 healthy controls, several methods of expanding Tregs specific for an allogeneic donor were compared by TCRbeta repertoire sequencing. Here is what the overall study found, with its caveats: Biological reproducibility was not directly addressed, though technical replication error appeared minimal. The study was constrained by small patient numbers, and validation of the findings is required in larger populations and under other immunosuppression protocols. Expanding Tregs with activated donor B cells appeared to identify the most biologically relevant and donor-specific TCRbeta repertoire.

For TCRbeta CDR3 sequencing, genomic DNA from the sorted cells was extracted using the QIAGEN DNeasy Blood and Tissue Kit. High-throughput TCRbeta CDR3 sequencing, which included PCR amplification with bias correction and internal controls, was done commercially through immunoSEQ. In the paper's pipeline: Unique productive TCRbeta sequences were defined by CDR3 nucleotide sequence where primers matched, otherwise by CDR3 amino acid sequence with Vbeta and Jbeta genes. As a correction for sorting error, sequences shared between sorted populations at a frequency ratio of 2:1 or less were discarded, and the remaining shared sequences were assigned to the higher population. A sequence counted as donor-reactive if, in CFSE-low cells, the sequence had a frequency of at least 0.01% and was expanded at least 5-fold compared with unstimulated cells. Repertoire divergence was quantified by Jensen-Shannon divergence calculated from the top 100 TCRbeta sequences ranked by frequency. When a sample had multiple sequencing runs, each run was corrected for sorting error separately and the runs were then pooled. In TCRdb, the immuneACCESS table is reduced to in-frame sequences with V and J assigned. These tables do not hold every clone; where another copy was compared, an unresolved V gene accounts for under half, and the others remain unexplained. For V, J and clone size, that table is used; D and trimming come from the DNA. The sample includes fewer than 150,000 clones, with roughly 92% observed a single time. Approximately 0.59% of the sample rests with the top ten.

Worth noting for this clone: The clone's antigen remains unknown. Base qualities are not provided; no much larger clone lies one nucleotide away.

Unstimulated Tregs (CD4+CD25+CD127-), CD4+ non-Tregs (CD4+CD25-), CD4 and CD8 cells were FACS-sorted from thawed PBMCs. Blood from healthy controls was obtained either as purchased buffy coats or from healthy volunteers. Healthy control blood was separated into PBMCs by Ficoll density gradient and cryopreserved, and patient PBMCs were collected both before and after transplant. The source material was CD4+ T cells from blood. The TCR was taken from a human donor in good health.

At the DNA level, the sequence is TGTGCCAGCTCACCCGCCGGGACAGGGGTCTATGGCTACACCTTC. Its translation reads: CASSPAGTGVYGYTF. Recombination linked TRBV18 to TRBJ1-2, and TRBD1 matches 10 of the central bases. Including cysteine and phenylalanine, the CDR3 has 15 amino acids. The kept DNA is CDR3 alone, 45 bases in frame from the first base. V lost 3 bases and J lost 4 bases, and the count of bases not matched to a germline gene is 5. As encoded in the germline V gene, CDR1 is KGHSH while CDR2 is LQKENI.